This T cell receptor beta chain emerged from a study of T cell responses to AZD1222 COVID-19 vaccine. Study-level results: Baseline seropositivity occurred in only six AZD1222 recipients. White British donors predominated, females outnumbered males, and clonal diversity was possibly underestimated.

The CDR3 runs to 16 residues. Per the germline V gene, CDR1 is DFQATT and CDR2 is SNEGSKA (reference sequence). With 3 bases clipped from V and 0 bases from J, the junction kept 4 bases outside the gene matches. A word on this clone: The antigen is not known.

TCRdb's copy holds only in-frame clones and misses some; the assay was immunoSEQ multiplex PCR. Found here are more than 75,000 clones, approximately 90% of them singletons; the top ten hold roughly 7.5%. The sequences come from peripheral blood, collected on day 0 of AZD1222 vaccination. This TCR was recovered from an adult in good health. The chain links TRBV20-1 to TRBJ2-6, with 8 bases identical to TRBD1. CDR3: CSASITGGSGANVLTF. The CDR3 DNA sequence: TGCAGTGCTAGTATAACAGGGGGCTCTGGGGCCAACGTCCTGACTTTC.